This T cell receptor beta chain is drawn from a study of blood T cell repertoires in COVID-19. Using immunoSEQ multiplex PCR, the repertoire was profiled, and TCRdb retains in-frame clones only, with some absent. The sample holds under 350,000 clones, more than 85% seen once. Trimming shortened V by 1 base and J by 5 bases, and 6 bases separated the two germline ends. This CDR3 has 13 amino acids. The germline gives CDR1 SGHDN, CDR2 FVKESK. V usage is TRBV14 and J usage is TRBJ1-5; no clear D gene. Sequencing used peripheral blood. This receptor was identified in a man between 70 and 80 years old with acute or convalescent COVID-19. CDR3 region: CASSQGEDQPQHF. CDR3 DNA sequence: TGTGCCAGCAGCCAAGGTGAGGATCAGCCCCAGCATTTT.